This paragraph reports one T cell receptor beta chain. What it binds is unknown. The data were taken from a study of T cells expressing NK-cell markers. Study conclusions and caveats: HCMV specificity was not established for the expanded NKG2C+ T cell clones.

Each CDR3 protein gets one entry in TCRdb, which reprocessed the 5' RACE reads and gives no DNA. The listing contains 550,000 to 600,000 distinct CDR3 sequences. CDR3 length: 12 residues. CDR1 and CDR2 (germline): SQVTM, ANQGSEA. This sequence originates from a man younger than 35 in good health. Sequenced material: blood T cells: a sorted CD56 or NKG2C T cell subset, CD4+ or CD8+ T cells, or bulk PBMC T cells (not recorded which). The V and J genes are TRBV29-1 and TRBJ1-2. The CDR3 reads CSVERGGDGYTF.